Listed below are T cell receptor beta chains from one sample, sequenced in a study of T-cell memory formation after mild COVID-19. TCRdb reprocessed the 5' RACE reads via MiXCR and lists one record per CDR3 protein. Of approximately 150,000 distinct CDR3 sequences listed, 14% are singletons. Sequencing was done on a sample of PBMCs or a T cell subset sorted from them (not recorded which). These receptors were obtained from an adult woman who had mild COVID-19 (a few samples of this study predate the infection). Cell type and time point are not known. Each CDR3 is given without its conserved first and last residue. Each record gives: V gene, J gene, CDR3 protein.

>TRBV7-9|TRBJ2-7
ASSSTGTGVNYEQY
>TRBV12-3/TRBV12-4|TRBJ1-2
ASSLSGSDGYT
>TRBV13|TRBJ2-7
ASSIGTSGGAEEQY
>TRBV9|TRBJ2-1
ASSDQGTSISGRTYNEQF
>TRBV6-5|TRBJ2-7
ASSYSGWGAYEQY
>TRBV15|TRBJ1-4
ATSRDVSSPYEKLF
>TRBV3-1|TRBJ2-5
ASSQDGQSRVRETQY
>TRBV6-5|TRBJ2-5
ASSPNPALGTGGFWETQY
>TRBV29-1|TRBJ2-5
SVEDQGQVETQY
>TRBV20-1|TRBJ1-2
SASHRQGGVTNYGYT
>TRBV4-1|TRBJ2-3
ASSRKLAGAMQDTQY